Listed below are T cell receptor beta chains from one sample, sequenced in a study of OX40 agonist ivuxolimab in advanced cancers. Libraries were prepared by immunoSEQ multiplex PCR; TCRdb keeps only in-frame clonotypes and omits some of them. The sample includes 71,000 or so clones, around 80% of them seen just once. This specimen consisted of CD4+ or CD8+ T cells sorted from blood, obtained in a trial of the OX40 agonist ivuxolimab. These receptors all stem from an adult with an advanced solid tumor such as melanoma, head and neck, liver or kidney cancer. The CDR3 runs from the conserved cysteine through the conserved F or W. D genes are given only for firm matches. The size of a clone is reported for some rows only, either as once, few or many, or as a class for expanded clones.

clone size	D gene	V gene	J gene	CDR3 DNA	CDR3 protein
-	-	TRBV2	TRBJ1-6	TGTGCCAGCATGTATCAGGATTCACCCCTCCACTTT	CASMYQDSPLHF
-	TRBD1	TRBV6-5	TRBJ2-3	TGTGCCAGCAAAGGGGGCGGTAGCACAGATACGCAGTATTTT	CASKGGGSTDTQYF
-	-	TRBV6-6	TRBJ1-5	TGTGCCAGCACCTCCCCGGGCAATCAGCCCCAGCATTTT	CASTSPGNQPQHF
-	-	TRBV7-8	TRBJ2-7	TGTGCCAGCAGCCGGGCCAGACGAATGAATGACGAGCAGTACTTC	CASSRARRMNDEQYF
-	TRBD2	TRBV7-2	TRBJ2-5	TGTGCCAGCAGCCGGGGACTAGCGGGAGGGGTACAGACCCAGTACTTC	CASSRGLAGGVQTQYF
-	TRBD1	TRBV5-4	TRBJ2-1	TGTGCCAGCAGCAAGGGACAGGGTCGCTACAATGAGCAGTTCTTC	CASSKGQGRYNEQFF
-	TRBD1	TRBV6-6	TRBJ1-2	TGTGCCAGCAGACCCGTAGGGGGACAGAACTATGGCTACACCTTC	CASRPVGGQNYGYTF
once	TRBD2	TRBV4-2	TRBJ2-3	TGTGCCAGCAGCCAAGATATTAGCGGGGGGGAATCAGATACGCAGTATTTT	CASSQDISGGESDTQYF
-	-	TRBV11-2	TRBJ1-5	TGTGCCAGCAGCTTAGCCCCTGAACAGCCCCAGCATTTT	CASSLAPEQPQHF
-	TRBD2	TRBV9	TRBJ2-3	TGTGCCAGCAGCGTATTAGGGACTAGCGGGACAGATACGCAGTATTTT	CASSVLGTSGTDTQYF
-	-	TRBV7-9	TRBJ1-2	TGTGCCAGCAGCTTAGCAGACTTTAGTAACTATGGCTACACCTTC	CASSLADFSNYGYTF
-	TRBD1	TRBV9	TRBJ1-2	TGTGCCAGCAGCGTTAAGACAGGGAGTGGCTACACCTTC	CASSVKTGSGYTF
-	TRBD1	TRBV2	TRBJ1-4	TGTGCCAGCAGGGCGACAGGGTCTAATGAAAAACTGTTTTTT	CASRATGSNEKLFF
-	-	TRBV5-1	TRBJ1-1	TGCGCCAGCTCTGGAAATGAGTACACTGAAGCTTTCTTT	CASSGNEYTEAFF
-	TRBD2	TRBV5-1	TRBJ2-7	TGCGCCAGCAGCTTGGCTACGCGGGAGGAGCAATACTTC	CASSLATREEQYF
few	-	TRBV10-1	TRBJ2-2	TGCGCCAGCAGTGAGTCAAAATATAGCGGTGACTTCACCGGGGAGCTGTTTTTT	CASSESKYSGDFTGELFF
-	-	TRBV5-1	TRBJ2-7	TGCGCCAGCAGCCAGGCCCCTAGCGACTCCTACGAGCAGTACTTC	CASSQAPSDSYEQYF
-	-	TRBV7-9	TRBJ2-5	TGTGCCAGCAGCTCGACCCGGGGGTTTCAAGAGACCCAGTACTTC	CASSSTRGFQETQYF
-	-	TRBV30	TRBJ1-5	TGTGCCTGGGCAGGGTCGGGCAATCAGCCCCAGCATTTT	CAWAGSGNQPQHF
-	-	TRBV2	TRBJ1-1	TGTGCCAGCACCGATAAGGCCCCGAACACTGAAGCTTTCTTT	CASTDKAPNTEAFF
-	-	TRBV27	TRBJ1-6	TGTGCCAGCAGCCTGGACGGATTATTCTCCTATAATTCACCCCTCCACTTT	CASSLDGLFSYNSPLHF
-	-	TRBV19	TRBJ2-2	TGTGCCAGTACCCTAGGGGGCACCGGGGAGCTGTTTTTT	CASTLGGTGELFF
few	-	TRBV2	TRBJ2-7	TGTGCCAGCAGTGAAACTGTACCCTGGGAGCAGTACTTC	CASSETVPWEQYF
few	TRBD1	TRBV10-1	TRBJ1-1	TGCGCCAGCAGTGGGGGACAGGGGACTTTCTTT	CASSGGQGTFF
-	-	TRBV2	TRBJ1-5	TGTGCCAGCAGTGAATTAGACAACCCCAATCAGCCCCAGCATTTT	CASSELDNPNQPQHF
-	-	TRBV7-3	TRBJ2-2	TGTGCCAGCAGCTTAACGTTTGAAGCCGGGGAGCTGTTTTTT	CASSLTFEAGELFF
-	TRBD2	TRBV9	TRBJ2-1	TGTGCCAGCAGCGTGGGGCTAGCGGGGACCTACAATGAGCAGTTCTTC	CASSVGLAGTYNEQFF
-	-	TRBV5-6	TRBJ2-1	TGTGCCAGCAGCTTGGGGTCAGCAAACAATGAGCAGTTCTTC	CASSLGSANNEQFF
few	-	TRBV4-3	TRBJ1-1	TGCGCCAGCAGCCAAGTTGGTACGGCTGAAGCTTTCTTT	CASSQVGTAEAFF
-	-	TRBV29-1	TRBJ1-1	TGCAGCGTTGAAGATGGTAGTACTGAAGCTTTCTTT	CSVEDGSTEAFF
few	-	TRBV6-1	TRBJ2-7	TGTGCCAGCAGTGAAGGGGCACGGAACTACGAGCAGTACTTC	CASSEGARNYEQYF
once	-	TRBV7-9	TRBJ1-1	TGTGCCAGCAGCTTATCGGTGGGTCCCACTGAAGCTTTCTTT	CASSLSVGPTEAFF
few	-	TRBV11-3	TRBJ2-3	TGTGCCAGCAGCTTAGTCCCGGAGGCTACGCAGTATTTT	CASSLVPEATQYF
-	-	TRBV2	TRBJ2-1	TGTGCCAGCAGACTAGCCATCAATGAGCAGTTCTTC	CASRLAINEQFF
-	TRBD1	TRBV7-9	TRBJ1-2	TGTGCCAGCAGCTTACCCTACGGACAGGGTATTGGCTACACCTTC	CASSLPYGQGIGYTF
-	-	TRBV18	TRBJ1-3	TGTGCCAGCTCACCCCTAGGGTCGCCCGGAAACACCATATATTTT	CASSPLGSPGNTIYF
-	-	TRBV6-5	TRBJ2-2	TGTGCCAGCAGTTACTCGAGAGGAGCCGGGGAGCTGTTTTTT	CASSYSRGAGELFF
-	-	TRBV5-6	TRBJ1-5	TGTGCCAGCAGCTCCTCCGACGGGCGACGGGGCAATCAGCCCCAGCATTTT	CASSSSDGRRGNQPQHF
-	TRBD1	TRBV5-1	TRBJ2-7	TGCGCCAGCAGCTCCGGGACAGGGGATGAGCAGTACTTC	CASSSGTGDEQYF
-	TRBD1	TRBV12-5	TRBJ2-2	TGTGCCTCCACGACAGGGCTGAACACCGGGGAGCTGTTTTTT	CASTTGLNTGELFF
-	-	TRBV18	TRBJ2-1	TGTGCCAGCTCACCTCAGGCCAGTTACAATGAGCAGTTCTTC	CASSPQASYNEQFF
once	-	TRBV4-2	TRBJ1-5	TGTGCCAGCAGCCTCCTTGGTGCTGGACGTGATAGCAGTCAGCCCCAGCATTTT	CASSLLGAGRDSSQPQHF
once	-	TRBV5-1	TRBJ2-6	TGCGCCAGCAGCTTCGGGGCCTCTGGGGCCAACGTCCTGACTTTC	CASSFGASGANVLTF
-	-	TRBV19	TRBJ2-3	TGTGCCAGTAGTATTTGGGGGCGCCGGACAGATACGCAGTATTTT	CASSIWGRRTDTQYF
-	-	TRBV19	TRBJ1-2	TGTGCCAGTAGGAACTTACAGGAGGGAGACTATGGCTACACCTTC	CASRNLQEGDYGYTF
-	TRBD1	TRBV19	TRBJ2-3	TGTGCCAGTAGTAAGCCGGGACAGGGAAGCACAGATACGCAGTATTTT	CASSKPGQGSTDTQYF